These T cell receptor beta chains were read from a single sample in a study of siplizumab effects on memory and regulatory T cells. Repertoires were generated with immunoSEQ multiplex PCR, while TCRdb's copy carries only in-frame clones and drops some. Of tens of thousands of clones detected, roughly 90% appear once; the ten largest clones hold around 0.25%. Sequenced: naive CD4+ T cells sorted from blood. The receptor set was obtained from a human donor in good health. CDR3s include the opening cysteine and the closing phenylalanine or tryptophan. D genes are given only for firm matches. Clone size is stated in some rows and not others, as once, few, many or a class when expanded.

cdr3_nt cdr3_aa clone_size j_call d_call v_call
TGTGCCAGTAGTATTCGGGGAGGCGGTTCTAACTATGGCTACACCTTC CASSIRGGGSNYGYTF once TRBJ1-2 . TRBV19
TGTGCCAGCAGCCCTAGACAGGGGAACACTGAAGCTTTCTTT CASSPRQGNTEAFF . TRBJ1-1 TRBD1 TRBV2
TGTGCCAGCCGGACGGCCGGAAACACCATATATTTT CASRTAGNTIYF . TRBJ1-3 . TRBV2
TGTGCCAGCAGCTTCCGGGACAGGGGGAACACTGAAGCTTTCTTT CASSFRDRGNTEAFF . TRBJ1-1 TRBD1 TRBV5-6
TGCAGTGCGCAGCTACTCTACGAGCAGTACTTC CSAQLLYEQYF few TRBJ2-7 . TRBV20-1
TGTGCCAGCAGTTCCGGGACAGGGTATAGGGGCAATCAGCCCCAGCATTTT CASSSGTGYRGNQPQHF . TRBJ1-5 TRBD1 TRBV5-6
TGTGCCAGGGTCGGAAAGGGGGCGACTAGCGGGAGCTACGAGCAGTACTTC CARVGKGATSGSYEQYF . TRBJ2-7 TRBD2 TRBV2
TGTGCCAGCTCACCTGGGACTAGCGGCAGCTCCTACAATGAGCAGTTCTTC CASSPGTSGSSYNEQFF . TRBJ2-1 TRBD2 TRBV18
TGCGCCAGCTCCCCGGGTAGCGGGAGTGAGCAGTACTTC CASSPGSGSEQYF few TRBJ2-7 TRBD2 TRBV10-1
TGTGCCAGCAGCTCCGGGACTAGCGGGAGAAGAGAGGAGACCCAGTACTTC CASSSGTSGRREETQYF . TRBJ2-5 TRBD2 TRBV11-2
TGCGCCAGCAGTGAGGCGGGAGGACGGGAGTCGCAGTATTTT CASSEAGGRESQYF . TRBJ2-3 TRBD2 TRBV10-1
TGCGCCAGCAGCATCCGCCCGACTGGGCATAGCGAAAAACTGTTTTTT CASSIRPTGHSEKLFF . TRBJ1-4 . TRBV5-1
TGTGCCAGCAGCTCAGGACAGGGGGCTTCAGAGACCCAGTACTTC CASSSGQGASETQYF . TRBJ2-5 TRBD1 TRBV5-8
TGTGCCAGCAGGGGACTAGCGGGAGTCAATGAGCAGTTCTTC CASRGLAGVNEQFF . TRBJ2-1 TRBD2 TRBV2
TGCGCCAGCAGCACCACCGGGACGGCCGCCCAAGAGACCCAGTACTTC CASSTTGTAAQETQYF . TRBJ2-5 . TRBV5-1
TGTGCCAGCAGCTTGTACACTGAAGCTTTCTTT CASSLYTEAFF . TRBJ1-1 . TRBV5-6
TGTGCCAGCAGTGCAGCGGGTAGGCAGGGCGGCTACACCTTC CASSAAGRQGGYTF few TRBJ1-2 . TRBV6-6
TGTGCCAGCAGCCTGACAGGGTGGCAAGAGACCCAGTACTTC CASSLTGWQETQYF . TRBJ2-5 TRBD1 TRBV7-2
TGCGCCAGCAGCTTGGCCCCAGGGACGATGGGTTACGAGCAGTACTTC CASSLAPGTMGYEQYF . TRBJ2-7 . TRBV5-1
TGTGCCAGTAGTATTCTCCGCAGGGGGTATCAGCCCCAGCATTTT CASSILRRGYQPQHF . TRBJ1-5 TRBD1 TRBV19
TGTGCCAGCAGTGAAGCCGGACAGGGCTACGAGCAGTACTTC CASSEAGQGYEQYF . TRBJ2-7 TRBD1 TRBV6-1
TGTGCCAGCAGCCAAAGCTTCAGGGGGGCTCTACATTACGAGCAGTACTTC CASSQSFRGALHYEQYF . TRBJ2-7 . TRBV7-9
TGTGCCAGCAGTGACGGGGCCGAGCAGTACTTC CASSDGAEQYF . TRBJ2-7 . TRBV6-1
TGTGCCAGCAGTCTAGGGCGACAGGGGGCGGACTTC CASSLGRQGADF . TRBJ2-5 TRBD1 TRBV2
TGTGCCAGCAGCTGGACAGCTGGAAACACCATATATTTT CASSWTAGNTIYF . TRBJ1-3 . TRBV5-6
TGTGCTAGCAGCTTAGGTCCCTACTCCACAGATACGCAGTATTTT CASSLGPYSTDTQYF once TRBJ2-3 . TRBV7-7
TGTGCCAGCAGCCACACGGGACTAGCGGGAGGGTACAATGAGCAGTTCTTC CASSHTGLAGGYNEQFF . TRBJ2-1 TRBD2 TRBV4-2
TGTGCCAGCAGAAACGGACAGGGGATATACAATGAGCAGTTCTTC CASRNGQGIYNEQFF . TRBJ2-1 TRBD1 TRBV7-9
TGTGCCAGCAGTTACCCGGGGAGGACAGGAAGCTACGAGCAGTACTTC CASSYPGRTGSYEQYF . TRBJ2-7 . TRBV6-6
TGTGCCAGCAGCCGAACAGAGTACGAGCAGTACTTC CASSRTEYEQYF . TRBJ2-7 . TRBV11-1
TGTGCCAGCAGTCAGGGAATGAACACTGAAGCTTTCTTT CASSQGMNTEAFF . TRBJ1-1 . TRBV6-5
TGTGCCAGTAGTCCCTGGACTAGCGGGAGTATTTATAATGAGCAGTTCTTC CASSPWTSGSIYNEQFF . TRBJ2-1 TRBD2 TRBV19
TGTGCCAGCTCAAGGACAGATACGCAGTATTTT CASSRTDTQYF . TRBJ2-3 . TRBV5-6
TGCAGCGCCTCCGCGCAAGGGAGAACTGAAGCTTTCTTT CSASAQGRTEAFF . TRBJ1-1 . TRBV29-1
TGTGCCATCAGTGCGACAGGGCGGAATGAAAAACTGTTTTTT CAISATGRNEKLFF . TRBJ1-4 TRBD1 TRBV6-5
TGTGCCAGCAGTGATGGGAATCGGGCCTCTGGCTACACCTTC CASSDGNRASGYTF once TRBJ1-2 . TRBV25-1
TGTGCCAGCTCACGACTAGCGGGGGCCAATGAGCAGTTCTTC CASSRLAGANEQFF . TRBJ2-1 TRBD2 TRBV18
TGCGCCAGCAGCAACACCGGGGCCTATGGCTACACCTTC CASSNTGAYGYTF . TRBJ1-2 . TRBV5-1
TGTGCCAGCAGCTTAATAACAGGGGACTACGAGCAGTACTTC CASSLITGDYEQYF . TRBJ2-7 TRBD1 TRBV7-2
TGTGCCAGCAGCTTGGTTCCGGGAGGTCGGGGCTACACCTTC CASSLVPGGRGYTF . TRBJ1-2 . TRBV5-4
TGTGCCAGCAGCGTTACTAGCGGGGACAATGAGCAGTTCTTC CASSVTSGDNEQFF . TRBJ2-1 TRBD2 TRBV9
TGTGCCAGCAGCTTAGATATGGGTAACACCGGGGAGCTGTTTTTT CASSLDMGNTGELFF . TRBJ2-2 . TRBV7-9
TGTGCCAGCAGCCAACCGGCGGGAGAGACCCAGTACTTC CASSQPAGETQYF . TRBJ2-5 . TRBV7-3
TGCGCCAGCAGCCAAGATTTGAATGGGCTTCCTTCAGTCTATGAGCAGTTCTTC CASSQDLNGLPSVYEQFF . TRBJ2-1 . TRBV4-1
TGTGCCAGTAGTGAGTTGGGACAGCCCCAGCATTTT CASSELGQPQHF few TRBJ1-5 . TRBV19
TGTGCCAGCAGTAGGACGAGCAATCAGCCCCAGCATTTT CASSRTSNQPQHF . TRBJ1-5 . TRBV5-8
TGCGCCAGCAGCCAAGCTGTGGAGGGGAACTATGGCTACACCTTC CASSQAVEGNYGYTF . TRBJ1-2 . TRBV4-1
TGTGCCAGCACCCAGGGACAGGGGGAAAGGGGCGAGCAGTACTTC CASTQGQGERGEQYF . TRBJ2-7 TRBD1 TRBV7-9
TGTGCCAGCAGCTCTCAGCCCACAGGCCAAGAGACCCAGTACTTC CASSSQPTGQETQYF . TRBJ2-5 . TRBV2
TGTGCCTGGAACCTGGACCTAAGCAATCAGCCCCAGCATTTT CAWNLDLSNQPQHF few TRBJ1-5 . TRBV30
TGTGCCAGCAGACGGGACCCTGGGGCCAACGTCCTGACTTTC CASRRDPGANVLTF . TRBJ2-6 . TRBV6-5
TGTGCCAGCAACACAGATACGCAGTATTTT CASNTDTQYF . TRBJ2-3 . TRBV6-1
TGCGCCAGCAGAGCATCGGGACAGTTAAATGGCTACACCTTC CASRASGQLNGYTF . TRBJ1-2 TRBD1 TRBV5-1
TGTGCCAGCAGCCCGCTAGCGGATTTTAACAATGAGCAGTTCTTC CASSPLADFNNEQFF . TRBJ2-1 TRBD2 TRBV5-4
TGTGCCAGCAGCCAGGGGAATACAGGTCCGGGCGAGCAGTACTTC CASSQGNTGPGEQYF once TRBJ2-7 . TRBV7-3
TGCAGTGCTGGCCTGGGGGAGACCCAATACTTC CSAGLGETQYF . TRBJ2-5 . TRBV20-1
TGTGCCAGCAGCCAGGGGGCTAGCGGGGTAGAGACCCAGTACTTC CASSQGASGVETQYF . TRBJ2-5 . TRBV11-3
TGTGCCAGTAGTACGGACAGGGGGAAGGCTTTCGTTCAGCCCCAGCATTTT CASSTDRGKAFVQPQHF . TRBJ1-5 TRBD1 TRBV19
TGTGCCAGCAGCCCTCTGGGAGAGACCCAGTACTTC CASSPLGETQYF . TRBJ2-5 . TRBV7-8
TGTGCCAGCAGGGCGGGGGGAGTAGTTGATTATGGCTACACCTTC CASRAGGVVDYGYTF . TRBJ1-2 . TRBV9